This TCR beta chain stems from a study of T cell responses to AZD1222 COVID-19 vaccine. The overall study: Pooled in the analysis were second doses at about 4 or about 12 weeks.

Sequenced by immunoSEQ multiplex PCR; TCRdb stores in-frame clones only, minus some. The sample has 120,000 or so clones; around 87% are singletons. Trimming cost V 6 bases and J 8 bases; bases outside gene matches: 6. Germline V CDR1 and CDR2: MNHEY, SVGAGI. The CDR3 totals 12 residues. This clone was recorded once. The chain links TRBV6-5 to TRBJ1-2, with 7 bases lining up with TRBD1. The clonotype originates from an adult in good health. The sequenced sample was peripheral blood, obtained on day 0 of AZD1222 vaccination. This CDR3 reads CASSRRQGGYTF. The CDR3 coding sequence is TGTGCCAGCAGCCGACGACAGGGCGGCTACACCTTC.